The T cell receptor beta chain under discussion was sequenced for a study of T cells in tuberculosis. CDR3 length: 14 amino acids. The V gene end was trimmed by 3 bases and the J gene end by 7 bases; junction bases not matched to a gene: 5. Germline V lookup: CDR1 SGHAT, CDR2 FQNNGV. About this clone: The target antigen is unknown.

Profiling relied on immunoSEQ multiplex PCR, and the TCRdb table lists in-frame clones only, not all of them. The sample gives around 23,000 clones, approximately 85% of which show up once; about 15% is in the top ten. The study's findings and limits: Cases with active tuberculosis were adults, while controls were adolescents. Classification accuracy was roughly 87% (AUROC 0.90) with the GMM-specific repertoire.

The time point is: new active TB diagnosis, blood taken before or within 7 days of starting treatment. Patients were newly diagnosed, HIV-seronegative, and aged 18 or older. Positive smear microscopy and/or M. tuberculosis culture confirmed active disease. Sequencing was performed on PBMCs, taken at tuberculosis diagnosis. This receptor was identified in an adult with tuberculosis. This rearrangement joins TRBV11-2 to TRBJ2-1; TRBD2 matches 8 bases. For the CDR3, the DNA is TGTGCCAGCAGCTTTACGCGGGGGGTGAATGAGCAGTTCTTC. It encodes CASSFTRGVNEQFF. Looking up the rest from reference TRBV11-2 and TRBJ2-1 gives the full variable domain: EAGVAQSPRYKIIEKRQSVAFWCNPISGHATLYWYQQILGQGPKLLIQFQNNGVVDDSQLPKDRFSAERLKGVDSTLKIQPAKLEDSAVYLCASSFTRGVNEQFFGPGTRLTVL.